This entry lists 19 T cell receptor beta chains sequenced from one sample in a study of PD-1 blockade in classical Hodgkin lymphoma. The repertoire was sequenced with immunoSEQ multiplex PCR; TCRdb's copy has only in-frame clones and lacks some. The sample has under 110,000 clones; around nine tenths are singletons. No patient escaped relapse after autologous stem cell transplantation, and brentuximab vedotin exposure varied. The sequences come from peripheral blood mononuclear cells (PBMCs), collected before the second cycle of nivolumab. The receptors originated from a human donor with classical Hodgkin lymphoma.

The chain links TRBV7-9 to TRBJ1-2, with D perhaps TRBD1 (5 bases). Between the trimmed V and J ends, which lost 0 bases and 1 base, there was a span of 6 bases. Looked up from germline, CDR1 is SEHNR and CDR2 is FQNEAQ (reference sequence). This CDR3 spans 14 amino acids. The CDR3 spells CASSLATVNYGYTF. Here the CDR3 DNA reads TGTGCCAGCAGCTTAGCGACAGTTAACTATGGCTACACCTTC.

The sample holds a few counts of this clone. The chain employs TRBV10-3 and TRBJ1-1; D uncertain. Trimming shortened V by 6 bases and J by 3 bases, and 8 bases separated the two germline ends. Germline lookup yields CDR1 ENHRY and CDR2 SYGVKD. The CDR3 runs 12 residues. The CDR3, as DNA: TGTGCCATCAGGGGCAGGTACACTGAAGCTTTCTTT. Its translation is CAIRGRYTEAFF.

This clone was found once. The rearrangement uses TRBV25-1 and TRBJ2-1; 8 bases map to TRBD2. CDR3 size: 14 residues. CDR1 and CDR2 (germline): MGHDK, SYGVNS. Germline trimming cut 4 bases from V and 10 bases from J; bases unmatched to any gene: 9. The CDR3 spells CASSGAGGRREQFF. The CDR3 nucleotides are TGTGCCAGCAGTGGGGCGGGGGGTAGACGGGAGCAGTTCTTC.

The chain uses TRBV7-9 and TRBJ1-6; TRBD1 agrees at 9 bases. V dropped 5 bases and J dropped 9; count of bases not matched to a gene: 5. CDR3 length: 14 amino acids. Germline CDR1 SEHNR, CDR2 FQNEAQ (reference sequence). CDR3 sequence (DNA): TGTGCCAGCAGCCGAGGACAGGGGATTTCACCCCTCCACTTT. Its protein is CASSRGQGISPLHF.

This clone has only one observation. The chain couples TRBV9 to TRBJ2-3; no reliable D call. The germline V gene has CDR1 SGDLS and CDR2 YYNGEE. CDR3 length: 16 amino acids. Trimming took 3 bases from V and 2 from J, leaving 16 bases between them. The CDR3 loop reads CASSARTRWSTDTQYF. The CDR3 bases are TGTGCCAGCAGCGCCCGGACCCGGTGGTCCACAGATACGCAGTATTTT.

The V call is TRBV7-8, the J call TRBJ2-1; TRBD2 is a possible D gene (6 bases). The germline gives CDR1 SGHVS, CDR2 FQNEAQ. There are 15 residues in the CDR3. Deletions cut 3 bases from V and 6 bases from J, with 15 bases between. CDR3 sequence: CASSLGSAGGNEQFF. The CDR3, as DNA: TGTGCCAGCAGCTTGGGTTCGGCCGGGGGCAATGAGCAGTTCTTC.

The chain joins TRBV5-4 to TRBJ2-7; D is unresolved. The CDR3 sequence is 14 residues long. The V end was cut by 1 base, the J end by 0 bases, with 8 bases between. Per the germline V gene, CDR1 is SGHNT and CDR2 is YYREEE (reference sequence). Here the CDR3 reads CASSLTAGSYEQYF. The CDR3 nucleotides read TGTGCCAGCAGCTTGACGGCAGGCTCCTACGAGCAGTACTTC.

The chain couples TRBV7-2 to TRBJ2-1; D not resolved. The germline V gene has CDR1 SGHTA and CDR2 FQGNSA. The CDR3 extends over 11 amino acids. The V end lost 0 bases, the J end lost 9 bases, and 3 bases lay between the germline ends. The CDR3 DNA reads TGTGCCAGCAGCTTAGCCATTGAGCAGTTCTTC. The encoded protein is CASSLAIEQFF.

The chain couples TRBV6-5 to TRBJ1-1; D possibly corresponds to TRBD1 (5 bases). Trimming took off 2 bases at V and 5 bases at J, with 12 bases between the two ends. The CDR3 contains 14 residues. CDR1 is MNHEY, CDR2 SVGAGI, per germline. In DNA form, the CDR3 reads TGTGCCAGCAGTTACAATTGGGGGGGTACTGAAGCTTTCTTT. This encodes CASSYNWGGTEAFF.

V gene TRBV5-6 combines with J gene TRBJ2-7; TRBD2 is a possible D gene (6 bases). CDR1 is SGHDT and CDR2 is YYEEEE in the germline V gene. V was pared by 7 bases and J by 0 bases, with 17 bases between. This CDR3 contains 15 residues. This CDR3 reads CASHQAWTNSYEQYF. The CDR3, as DNA: TGTGCCAGCCACCAAGCCTGGACTAACTCCTACGAGCAGTACTTC.

The V and J genes are TRBV7-8 and TRBJ1-4, with D uncertain. The CDR3 extends over 16 amino acids. CDR1 and CDR2 from the germline V gene are SGHVS and FQNEAQ. Between the trimmed V and J ends, which lost 3 bases and 1 base, there was a span of 12 bases. Here the CDR3 DNA reads TGTGCCAGCAGCTTGGCGGCGGCCGTAACTAATGAAAAACTGTTTTTT. Its translation is CASSLAAAVTNEKLFF.

This clone was observed a single time. This chain joins TRBV10-1 and TRBJ1-1; TRBD1 is a possible D gene (5 bases). CDR1 is WNHNN and CDR2 is SYGVQD in the germline V gene (reference sequence). The V and J ends lost 4 bases and 6 bases respectively, with 18 bases between them. The CDR3 has 15 amino acids. CDR3 DNA: TGCGCCAGCAGTGTGAAGGCGGGGGATGAGGCTGAAGCTTTCTTT. It translates to CASSVKAGDEAEAFF.

V gene TRBV11-3 combines with J gene TRBJ2-2; tentatively, D is TRBD1 (6 bases). Trimming took 6 bases from V and 3 from J, leaving 14 bases between them. CDR1 SGHNT and CDR2 YENEEA come from the germline V gene. The CDR3 is made up of 15 amino acids. CDR3 coding DNA: TGTGCCAGCAGTCATCTACAGGGAGACACCGGGGAGCTGTTTTTT. Translated, it gives CASSHLQGDTGELFF.

The CDR3 region is CASSLDGGKAGAFF. The CDR3 DNA reads TGTGCCAGCAGCTTAGATGGTGGTAAAGCGGGAGCTTTCTTT. The V gene is TRBV11-2, the J gene TRBJ1-1; D unclear. The V gene's germline CDR1 is SGHAT and CDR2 FQNNGV. The CDR3 loop spans 14 amino acids. V lost 0 bases to trimming and J lost 10 bases, with 15 bases between them.

The CDR3 nucleotides are TGTGCCAGCGGGGTAGGCACTGAAGCTTTCTTT. Its protein product is CASGVGTEAFF. This chain joins TRBV6-5 and TRBJ1-1; D gene unclear. Germline CDR1 MNHEY, CDR2 SVGAGI. The ends were cut back, 8 bases at V and 4 bases at J, with 8 bases in the middle. CDR3 size: 11 residues.

The chain employs TRBV6-5 and TRBJ2-2; D is unclear. Germline V lookup: CDR1 MNHEY, CDR2 SVGAGI. The length of the CDR3 is 13 residues. V was shortened by 2 bases and J by 5 bases, with 6 bases between the two germline ends. The CDR3 is CASSYMVTGELFF. CDR3 in DNA: TGTGCCAGCAGTTACATGGTGACCGGGGAGCTGTTTTTT.

The chain combines TRBV15 with TRBJ1-2, with D unresolved. The CDR3 consists of 15 residues. With 6 bases removed from V and 0 bases from J, the gap between germline ends came to 14 bases. Germline V CDR1 and CDR2: LNHNV, YYDKDF (reference sequence). CDR3 loop: CATRGPGTSNYGYTF. Written as DNA, the CDR3 is TGTGCCACCAGGGGTCCAGGAACCTCTAACTATGGCTACACCTTC.

The chain combines TRBV19 with TRBJ2-1, with TRBD1 as a possible D gene (6 bases). The V gene lost 2 bases and the J gene lost 8 bases, with 13 bases spanning the gap. The germline V gene has CDR1 LNHDA and CDR2 SQIVND (reference sequence). The CDR3 is made up of 14 amino acids. CDR3 region: CASSILGRGDEQFF. CDR3 nucleotides: TGTGCCAGTAGTATACTCGGCAGGGGTGATGAGCAGTTCTTC.

This clone appeared once. The chain employs TRBV19 and TRBJ1-4, with 10 bases matching TRBD1. Germline lookup yields CDR1 LNHDA and CDR2 SQIVND (reference sequence). This CDR3 is built from 14 residues. V was clipped by 7 bases and J by 5 bases; unmatched bases: 4. In DNA form, the CDR3 reads TGTGCCAGTATGTGGACAGGGGGAAATGAAAAACTGTTTTTT. Protein: CASMWTGGNEKLFF. The whole variable domain, filled in from reference TRBV19 and TRBJ1-4, reads DGGITQSPKYLFRKEGQNVTLSCEQNLNHDAMYWYRQDPGQGLRLIYYSQIVNDFQKGDIAEGYSVSREKKESFPLTVTSAQKNPTAFYLCASMWTGGNEKLFFGSGTQLSVL.